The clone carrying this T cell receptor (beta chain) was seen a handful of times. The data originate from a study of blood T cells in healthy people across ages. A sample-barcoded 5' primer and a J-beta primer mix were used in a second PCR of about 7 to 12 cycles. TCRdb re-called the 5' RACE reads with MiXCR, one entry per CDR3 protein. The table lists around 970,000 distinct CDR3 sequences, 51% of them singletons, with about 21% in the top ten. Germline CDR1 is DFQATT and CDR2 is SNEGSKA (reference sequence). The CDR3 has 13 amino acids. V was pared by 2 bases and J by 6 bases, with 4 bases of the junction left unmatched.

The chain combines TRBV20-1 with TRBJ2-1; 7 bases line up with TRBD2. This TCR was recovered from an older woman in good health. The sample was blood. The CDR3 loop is CSARNPGGNEQFF. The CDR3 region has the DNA TGCAGTGCTAGAAACCCGGGGGGCAATGAGCAGTTCTTC.